The entry that follows covers one TCR beta chain sequence. Its target is not known. The sample comes from a study of cytomegalovirus exposure and HLA in healthy donors. Whole-study context: Researchers previously reported finding fewer than 140 million unique TCR beta sequences from approximately 200 million T cells.

Study-level results: High specificity and sensitivity for cytomegalovirus status were reported for the classifier. Equally common other TCR beta chains were less clonally expanded than HLA-associated ones, a later analysis found.

Primers: 60 Vbeta forward and 13 Jbeta reverse. The protocol was immunoSEQ multiplex PCR, while the TCRdb copy is restricted to in-frame clones and leaves out a portion. The sample yields about 130,000 clones, 75% to 80% seen once. The receptor's source is a man aged 25-40 years in good health and CMV-seronegative. The sequencing sample was made of PBMCs.

The CDR3 DNA sequence: TGCAGCGTCGTACCGGGACAGGGGGGTTTAGGCTACACCTTC. It is translated as CSVVPGQGGLGYTF. V usage is TRBV29-1 and J usage is TRBJ1-2, with TRBD1 matching 11 bases. The germline V gene encodes CDR1 SQVTM and CDR2 ANQGSEA. The junction had 11 bases not matched to a gene; V was cut back by 6 bases and J by 8 bases. The CDR3 has 14 amino acids.